This is a list of T cell receptor beta chains from one sample in a study of T-cell memory formation after mild COVID-19. In TCRdb, the 5' RACE reads were re-called with MiXCR into one record per CDR3 protein. The sample holds about 170,000 distinct CDR3 sequences; roughly 13% are singletons and the top ten take 3.3%. Sequencing used PBMCs or a T cell subset sorted from them (not recorded which). The receptors stem from a man between 18 and 29 years old who had mild COVID-19 (a few samples of this study predate the infection). Cell type and time point are not known. Each CDR3 is given with its conserved first and last residue. The D gene is left open where the match is weak. Clone size is not always given. Where it is, it says once, few, many or a class for expanded clones.

TRBJ1-2	-	TRBV18	-	TGTGCCAGCTCGCCCCCGAGGACGACCACCTATGGCTACACCTTC	CASSPPRTTTYGYTF
TRBJ2-5	-	TRBV21-1	-	TGTGCCAGCAGCAAATACGGGGAGTACCAAGAGACCCAGTACTTC	CASSKYGEYQETQYF
TRBJ2-4	-	TRBV20-1	-	TGCAGTGCTAGAAGGGAAGTGGAGCTTGGTCAGTACTTC	CSARREVELGQYF
TRBJ2-1	-	TRBV14	-	TGTGCCAGCAGCCAAAGACTCTCCTACAATGAGCAGTTCTTC	CASSQRLSYNEQFF
TRBJ2-3	-	TRBV5-1	few	TGCGCCAGCAGCCCTGACCCGGGCCGCGCTGGAGATACGCAGTATTTT	CASSPDPGRAGDTQYF
TRBJ2-6	-	TRBV6-2/TRBV6-3	-	TGTGCCAGCAGTCCCTTTGGGGTTAGCTCTGGGGCCAACGTCCTGACTTTC	CASSPFGVSSGANVLTF
TRBJ2-2	TRBD2	TRBV29-1	-	TGCAGCGTATCGGGACTAGCAAGCACCGGGGAGCTGTTTTTT	CSVSGLASTGELFF
TRBJ1-5	TRBD1	TRBV20-1	many	TGCAGTGCTGCTGGACAGGGTAGGAGCAATCAGCCCCAGCATTTT	CSAAGQGRSNQPQHF
TRBJ2-2	TRBD2	TRBV5-1	many	TGCGCCAGCAGCCTTCGGACTAGCGGAATCACCGGGGAGCTGTTTTTT	CASSLRTSGITGELFF
TRBJ2-3	TRBD1	TRBV7-3	few	TGTGCCAGCAGCCCGGCCGGGACAGGGAGCACAGATACGCAGTATTTT	CASSPAGTGSTDTQYF
TRBJ2-7	TRBD2	TRBV20-1	few	TGCAGTGTCCCCCGCGGGGGGTACGAGCAGTACTTC	CSVPRGGYEQYF
TRBJ2-5	-	TRBV15	-	TGTGCCACCAGCTTTGACGGGACTCCTGGGGTAGGGGTGAACTTC	CATSFDGTPGVGVNF
TRBJ2-7	-	TRBV11-2	-	TGTGCCAGCAGCTTCAAGGTTCCCGAAGTACCCTACGAGCAGTACTTC	CASSFKVPEVPYEQYF
TRBJ2-3	-	TRBV7-2	-	TGTGCCAGCAGCTTAGTACTAGGAGGGGGAACAGATACGCAGTATTTT	CASSLVLGGGTDTQYF
TRBJ2-7	TRBD1	TRBV5-1	few	TGCGCCAGCAGCTTGGCCCCGACAGGGTCCTACGAGCAGTACTTC	CASSLAPTGSYEQYF
TRBJ2-2	-	TRBV2	-	TGTGCCAGCAGGGACCGGGGCGGGGAAACCGGGGAGCTGTTTTTT	CASRDRGGETGELFF
TRBJ1-1	-	TRBV20-1	-	TGCAGTGCTAGAGCCTTACACGGTGTGGGGGGTGAAGCTTTCTTT	CSARALHGVGGEAFF
TRBJ1-1	-	TRBV6-1	-	TGTGCCAGCAGTGAAGTTCAGGACGGGCTGCCGGGAGCTTTCTTT	CASSEVQDGLPGAFF
TRBJ2-7	-	TRBV7-6	-	TGTGCCAGCAGTTTCGGGACTCTATCCGAGCAGTACTTC	CASSFGTLSEQYF
TRBJ1-5	-	TRBV3-1	few	TGTGCCAGCAGCCAAGAGGGGCAGGGTAATCAGCCCCAGCATTTT	CASSQEGQGNQPQHF
TRBJ1-1	TRBD1	TRBV28	-	TGTGCCAGCAGTCAGGGGGCGTACACTGAAGCTTTCTTT	CASSQGAYTEAFF
TRBJ1-2	-	TRBV2	few	TGTGCCAGCAGTGGATGGACAGCCTATGGCTACACCTTC	CASSGWTAYGYTF
TRBJ1-6	TRBD1	TRBV7-9	-	TGTGCCAGCAGCACCCACGGGGGGACAGTGGATTCACCCCTCCACTTT	CASSTHGGTVDSPLHF
TRBJ1-2	-	TRBV20-1	-	TGCAGTGCCTCGGGGCTGCGATGGGATGGCTACACCTTC	CSASGLRWDGYTF
TRBJ2-7	TRBD1	TRBV12-3/TRBV12-4	few	TGTGCCAGCGGTCGGGACAGAGAGACCTACGAGCAGTACTTC	CASGRDRETYEQYF
TRBJ1-6	-	TRBV12-3/TRBV12-4	-	TGTGCCAGCAGTGACCCTTTTTCCGGGATATCACCCCTCCACTTT	CASSDPFSGISPLHF
TRBJ1-1	-	TRBV5-1	few	TGCGCCAGCAGCAATCAGCCGAACACTGAAGCTTTCTTT	CASSNQPNTEAFF
TRBJ2-3	-	TRBV11-2	few	TGTGCCAGCAGCCCCCAATCGAATACGCAGTATTTT	CASSPQSNTQYF
TRBJ1-3	TRBD1	TRBV7-8	-	TGTGCCAGCAGCCATCCGACAGGGGGCTATGGGTCTGGAAACACCATATATTTT	CASSHPTGGYGSGNTIYF
TRBJ1-2	TRBD1	TRBV20-1	-	TGCAGTGCTAGAAACGACAGGGCTAACTATGGCTACACCTTC	CSARNDRANYGYTF
TRBJ2-3	TRBD2	TRBV7-9	-	TGTGCCAGCAGCTTTAGCGGGGGCCGGGGAGATACGCAGTATTTT	CASSFSGGRGDTQYF
TRBJ1-1	-	TRBV6-2/TRBV6-3	-	TGTGCCAGCAGTTACTCCCCGCTTCGGGATACTGAAGCTTTCTTT	CASSYSPLRDTEAFF
TRBJ2-1	TRBD1	TRBV2	-	TGTGCCAGCAGTAGGGACAGGGAGGATGAGCAGTTCTTC	CASSRDREDEQFF
TRBJ1-3	TRBD1	TRBV12-3/TRBV12-4	many	TGTGCCAGCAGTGCGACAGGGGGTAACACCATATATTTT	CASSATGGNTIYF
TRBJ2-1	-	TRBV6-1	few	TGTGCCAGCAGTGGAGCTTCAGGGTCATTGAGAAATGAGCAGTTCTTC	CASSGASGSLRNEQFF
TRBJ1-2	-	TRBV20-1	few	TGCAGTGCTAGAGACAGGGCCAGAAACTATGGCTACACCTTC	CSARDRARNYGYTF
TRBJ2-3	-	TRBV2	few	TGTGCCAGCAGCGGACTAATAGGCCCAGATACGCAGTATTTT	CASSGLIGPDTQYF
TRBJ2-1	-	TRBV24-1	-	TGTGCCACCAGTGATCACAGGGCCTCGTACAATGAGCAGTTCTTC	CATSDHRASYNEQFF
TRBJ2-5	-	TRBV5-1	-	TGCGCCAGCAGCTTGGAGGGGGTCTACCAAGAGACCCAGTACTTC	CASSLEGVYQETQYF
TRBJ2-3	TRBD1	TRBV27	-	TGTGCCAGCAGTTCTCCAGGGGGAAGCACAGATACGCAGTATTTT	CASSSPGGSTDTQYF
TRBJ1-5	-	TRBV7-9	few	TGTGCCAGCAGCCCCGGCGGGGTTAGCAATCAGCCCCAGCATTTT	CASSPGGVSNQPQHF
TRBJ2-5	-	TRBV30	-	TGTGCCTGGAGTAGGGTAAACGGAGAGACCCAGTACTTC	CAWSRVNGETQYF
TRBJ1-3	TRBD1	TRBV4-1	few	TGCGCCAGCAGCCAACCTCGGACAGGAGCGAGCAACACCATATATTTT	CASSQPRTGASNTIYF
TRBJ1-1	TRBD1	TRBV15	few	TGTGCCACCAGCAGAGGGGCGGGACAGGGGCCTATTGAAGCTTTCTTT	CATSRGAGQGPIEAFF
TRBJ2-3	-	TRBV7-3	few	TGTGCCAGCAGCTTAAGAGGGCGGGGAAGCACAGATACGCAGTATTTT	CASSLRGRGSTDTQYF
TRBJ2-1	TRBD2	TRBV7-8	many	TGTGCCAGCAGGTTAAACCTAGCGGGAGTAGCGAGTAATAATGAGCAGTTCTTC	CASRLNLAGVASNNEQFF